This TCR beta chain is drawn from a study of shared clonotypes between healthy human individuals. Overall study: Per donor, CD8 memory used one plate, CD8 naive used two, CD4 memory used three and CD4 naive used three. Study outcomes and limitations: As a rule, naive subsets had a larger estimated richness than memory subsets.

Points on this clone: Its antigen is currently unknown.

Measured with immunoSEQ multiplex PCR; TCRdb has only the in-frame clones, and not every one. The sample carries some 2.4 million clones, roughly 93% recorded once. Germline V gives CDR1 SGHVS, CDR2 FQNEAQ. V was pared by 5 bases and J by 1 base, with 11 bases between. The CDR3 consists of 15 residues. The chain links TRBV7-8 to TRBJ1-4; TRBD1 is a possible D gene (6 bases). This receptor was identified in a young man in good health. Some clones in this sample may be carry-over from other donors' samples. Input material: naive CD4+ T cells from PBMCs. Subset of the sample: CD45RA+ positively selected. Written as DNA, the CDR3 is TGTGCCAGCAGCGGGGGCTGGAGAACTAATGAAAAACTGTTTTTT. This translates into CASSGGWRTNEKLFF.